This TCR beta chain came from a study of blood T cells in healthy people across ages. Each donor gave ten milliliters of peripheral blood. Per the germline V gene, CDR1 is MGHRA and CDR2 is YSYEKL. V lost 3 bases to trimming and J lost 0 bases; unmatched junction nucleotides: 12. The CDR3 has 20 residues. As to this clonotype: Its antigen is not known.

It was with a sample-barcoded 5' primer and a J-beta primer mix that a second PCR of roughly 7 to 11 cycles was run. TCRdb re-called the 5' RACE reads through MiXCR, storing one row per CDR3 protein. This table holds about 1.4 million distinct CDR3 sequences, 59% found once. Points from the study as a whole: Per million T cells, the diversity of TCR beta decreased roughly linearly as age advanced.

The chain is built from TRBV4-1 and TRBJ2-6; 9 nucleotides match TRBD2. Sequences were obtained from blood. The clonotype was recovered from a man aged 18-30 years in good health. CDR3 in amino acids: CASSQGWLAGQTSGANVLTF. For the CDR3, the DNA is TGCGCCAGCAGCCAGGGGTGGCTAGCGGGGCAAACCTCTGGGGCCAACGTCCTGACTTTC.